These 21 T cell receptor beta chains were sequenced from one sample in a study of T cell changes during pregnancy in multiple sclerosis. Assay: immunoSEQ multiplex PCR; the TCRdb copy retains only in-frame clones and omits some. The table has under 85,000 clones, roughly 88% seen once. The sample was peripheral blood, taken after pregnancy. These TCRs come from a female donor in good health, enrolled as a control in a pregnancy study.

The gene calls are TRBV13 and TRBJ2-3; 8 nucleotides match TRBD2. The CDR3 covers 16 residues. From germline, CDR1 is PRHDT and CDR2 FYEKMQ (reference sequence). V shed 2 bases and J 2 bases; nucleotides not matched to a gene: 6. The CDR3 spells CASSLRASGSTDTQYF. In DNA, the CDR3 is TGTGCCAGCAGCTTACGGGCTAGCGGGTCCACAGATACGCAGTATTTT.

The V gene is TRBV2, the J gene TRBJ2-1, with 11 bases lining up with TRBD2. Germline CDR1 is SNHLY and CDR2 is FYNNEI. This CDR3 contains 15 residues. After removal of 7 bases from V and 9 bases from J, the junction contained 11 bases not matched to a gene. Written as DNA, the CDR3 is TGTGCCAGCACCCGAGGAACTAGCGGGAGTGGTGAGCAGTTCTTC. As protein: CASTRGTSGSGEQFF.

This clone was recorded once. The V and J genes are TRBV6-1 and TRBJ1-4, with TRBD1 identical over 7 bases. J lost 8 bases, V lost 1 base, and 4 bases had no gene match. The CDR3 is 14 residues long. In germline, CDR1 is MNHNS, CDR2 SASEGT. CDR3 sequence reads: CASSEGGGMEKLFF. The CDR3 nucleotides read TGTGCCAGCAGTGAAGGAGGGGGCATGGAAAAACTGTTTTTT.

The genes are TRBV6-5 and TRBJ2-3; D is possibly TRBD2 (5 bases). CDR1 and CDR2 from the germline V gene are MNHEY and SVGAGI. The CDR3 has 15 residues. V was trimmed by 1 base and J by 0 bases, leaving 8 bases between them. For the CDR3, the DNA is TGTGCCAGCAGTTACTTTCAGCGGAGCACAGATACGCAGTATTTT. This codes for CASSYFQRSTDTQYF.

This sequence joins TRBV30 and TRBJ1-2, with TRBD1 as a possible D gene (5 bases). Germline CDR1 and CDR2: GTSNPN and SVGIG (reference sequence). Trimming left V 0 bases short and J 0 bases short, with 8 bases between. The CDR3 runs 14 residues. As DNA, the CDR3 is TGTGCCTGGAGTGTCCGGGGGGCTAACTATGGCTACACCTTC. This sequence encodes CAWSVRGANYGYTF.

J is TRBJ1-1 and V is TRBV11-2, with D possibly TRBD1 on 5 matching bases. The germline gives CDR1 SGHAT, CDR2 FQNNGV. Trimming removed 4 bases at V and 0 bases at J, with 15 bases between. This CDR3 region has 16 residues. The CDR3 is CASSSFRGGVNTEAFF. DNA for the CDR3: TGTGCCAGCAGCTCCTTCCGGGGGGGGGTGAACACTGAAGCTTTCTTT.

The V call is TRBV7-8, the J call TRBJ2-2; D unresolved. CDR3 length equals 15 residues. The V end was cut by 0 bases, the J end by 4 bases, with 9 bases between. Germline V gene sequence: CDR1 SGHVS, CDR2 FQNEAQ. CDR3 in DNA: TGTGCCAGCAGCTTAGCGAAGACATCCACCGGGGAGCTGTTTTTT. Amino acid sequence: CASSLAKTSTGELFF.

The V call is TRBV18, the J call TRBJ1-1; 7 bases agree with TRBD1. Germline values: CDR1 KGHSH, CDR2 LQKENI. The length of the CDR3 is 14 residues. V lost 2 bases to trimming and J lost 5 bases; unmatched junction nucleotides: 5. CDR3 amino acids: CASSPEQGSTEAFF. CDR3 DNA sequence: TGTGCCAGCTCACCAGAACAGGGGAGTACTGAAGCTTTCTTT.

The chain employs TRBV18 and TRBJ1-1; D not resolved. Trimming left V 0 bases short and J 0 bases short, with 11 bases between. Germline lookup yields CDR1 KGHSH and CDR2 LQKENI. This CDR3 spans 16 amino acids. The CDR3 spells CASSPPLVSMNTEAFF. The DNA for the CDR3 is TGTGCCAGCTCACCACCATTGGTCAGTATGAACACTGAAGCTTTCTTT.

The rearrangement joins TRBV2 to TRBJ1-1; D is unclear. The germline CDR1 and CDR2 sequences are SNHLY and FYNNEI. V dropped 6 bases and J dropped 3 bases, with 14 bases sitting between them. The CDR3 is 14 residues long. Here the CDR3 reads CASSETGIYTEAFF. In DNA form, the CDR3 reads TGTGCCAGCAGCGAGACCGGGATTTACACTGAAGCTTTCTTT.

The chain links TRBV7-9 to TRBJ2-1; 7 nucleotides line up with TRBD2. The CDR3 runs to 19 residues. The V gene's germline CDR1 is SEHNR and CDR2 FQNEAQ (reference sequence). V was pared by 5 bases and J by 0 bases, with 16 bases of the junction left unmatched. The CDR3 coding sequence is TGTGCCAGCAGCCCCCGGGGTAGCGGGCCCGCAAGCTCCTACAATGAGCAGTTCTTC. This translates into CASSPRGSGPASSYNEQFF.

The CDR3 loop reads CASSFIPPRDRDYEQYF. In DNA form, the CDR3 reads TGTGCCAGCAGCTTTATCCCCCCCCGGGACAGGGACTACGAGCAGTACTTC. The J gene is TRBJ2-7, the V gene TRBV11-3; 9 nucleotides match TRBD1. Germline V gene lookup returns CDR1 SGHNT and CDR2 YENEEA. The CDR3 runs to 17 residues. V trimming: 3 bases; J trimming: 3 bases; junction bases outside the gene matches: 12.

As concerns this clone: Distinct nucleotide sequences in the sample also encode this CDR3. The chain joins TRBV7-2 to TRBJ2-3; D is undetermined. This CDR3 is 17 amino acids long. V was pared by 1 base and J by 1 base, with 15 bases between. Germline V gene data show CDR1 as SGHTA and CDR2 as FQGNSA. As DNA, the CDR3 is TGTGCCAGCAGCTTAGATTCTCGGTATGTCGGCACAGATACGCAGTATTTT. This sequence encodes CASSLDSRYVGTDTQYF.

This clone appeared a few times. This chain joins TRBV7-2 and TRBJ1-6, with TRBD1 matching over 9 bases. Germline V gives CDR1 SGHTA, CDR2 FQGNSA. With V trimmed by 5 bases and J by 7 bases, 6 bases remained unmatched. The CDR3 totals 15 residues. In nucleotides, the CDR3 is TGTGCCAGCAGCCCGACCGGACAGGGGAATTCACCCCTCCACTTT. Amino acid sequence: CASSPTGQGNSPLHF.

The gene calls are TRBV2 and TRBJ1-6; 8 nucleotides agree with TRBD1. The trim removed 4 bases at V and 14 bases at J, leaving 10 bases unmatched. Germline loops: CDR1 SNHLY, CDR2 FYNNEI. The CDR3 has 14 residues. This chain's CDR3 is CASSVQGAITALHF. CDR3 in DNA: TGTGCCAGCAGTGTGCAGGGGGCCATAACGGCCCTCCACTTT.

The chain links TRBV6-5 to TRBJ2-3, with a possible D match to TRBD1 (6 bases). Germline CDR1 MNHEY, CDR2 SVGAGI. Trimming stripped 1 base from V and 12 bases from J, with 11 bases between. The CDR3 sequence is 12 residues long. Here the CDR3 DNA reads TGTGCCAGCAGTTACTTCAGGGGCAAACAGTATTTT. It translates to CASSYFRGKQYF.

The chain uses TRBV7-9 and TRBJ1-1; TRBD1 aligns across 7 bases. From germline, CDR1 is SEHNR and CDR2 FQNEAQ (reference sequence). With V trimmed by 3 bases and J by 0 bases, 13 bases remained unmatched. The CDR3 extends over 18 amino acids. CDR3 in amino acids: CASSFYRDSRFMNTEAFF. DNA of the CDR3: TGTGCCAGCAGCTTCTACCGGGACAGCCGATTCATGAACACTGAAGCTTTCTTT.

The chain is built from TRBV15 and TRBJ1-1; D perhaps matches TRBD1 (6 bases). The V gene lost 8 bases and the J gene lost 2 bases, with 15 bases spanning the gap. The CDR3 consists of 14 residues. Germline V CDR1 and CDR2: LNHNV, YYDKDF (reference sequence). CDR3 in amino acids: CATANVGGNTEAFF. CDR3 nucleotide sequence: TGTGCCACCGCTAACGTAGGGGGAAACACTGAAGCTTTCTTT.

This clone occurred once. The chain recombines TRBV27 with TRBJ2-2, with a tentative D call TRBD2 (6 bases). CDR1 and CDR2 from the germline V gene are MNHEY and SMNVEV (reference sequence). Deletions cut 7 bases from V and 4 bases from J, with 10 bases between. CDR3 size: 13 residues. The CDR3 DNA follows: TGTGCCAGCATGGACTATGTCACCGGGGAGCTGTTTTTT. This encodes CASMDYVTGELFF.

This chain uses TRBV6-5 with TRBJ2-5; 9 nucleotides agree with TRBD2. Germline V gives CDR1 MNHEY, CDR2 SVGAGI. The trim removed 7 bases at V and 4 bases at J, leaving 7 bases unmatched. CDR3 length: 14 amino acids. The CDR3 protein is CASKRREGPETQYF. The CDR3 region has the DNA TGTGCCAGCAAGAGGCGGGAGGGCCCAGAGACCCAGTACTTC.

V is TRBV29-1 and J is TRBJ1-5; D is possibly TRBD1 (6 bases). V was shortened by 6 bases and J by 1 base, with 10 bases between the two germline ends. Per germline, CDR1 SQVTM and CDR2 ANQGSEA. There are 13 residues in the CDR3. CDR3 region: CSVSGGSNQPQHF. The CDR3 DNA follows: TGCAGCGTGTCGGGGGGCAGCAATCAGCCCCAGCATTTT.